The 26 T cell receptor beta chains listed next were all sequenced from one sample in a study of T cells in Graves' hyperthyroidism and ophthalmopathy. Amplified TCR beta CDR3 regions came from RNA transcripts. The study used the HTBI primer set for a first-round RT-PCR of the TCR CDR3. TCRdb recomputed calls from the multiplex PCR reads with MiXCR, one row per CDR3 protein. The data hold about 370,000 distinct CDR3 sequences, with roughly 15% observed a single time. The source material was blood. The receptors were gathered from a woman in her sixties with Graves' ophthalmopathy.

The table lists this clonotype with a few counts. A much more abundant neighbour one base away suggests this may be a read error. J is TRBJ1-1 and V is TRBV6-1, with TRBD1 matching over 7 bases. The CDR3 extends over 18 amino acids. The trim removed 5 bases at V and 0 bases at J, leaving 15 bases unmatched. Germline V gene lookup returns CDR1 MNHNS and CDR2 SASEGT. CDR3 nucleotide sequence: TGTGCCAGCAGTCATGATTCCCTCCTACAGGGGCTGAACACTGAAGCTTTCTTT. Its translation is CASSHDSLLQGLNTEAFF.

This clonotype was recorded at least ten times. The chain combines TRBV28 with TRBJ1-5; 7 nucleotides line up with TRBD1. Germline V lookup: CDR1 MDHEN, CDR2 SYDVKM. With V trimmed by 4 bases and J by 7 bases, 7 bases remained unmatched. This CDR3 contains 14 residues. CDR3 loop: CASSSETGWQPQHF. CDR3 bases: TGTGCCAGCAGTTCTGAGACAGGGTGGCAGCCCCAGCATTTT.

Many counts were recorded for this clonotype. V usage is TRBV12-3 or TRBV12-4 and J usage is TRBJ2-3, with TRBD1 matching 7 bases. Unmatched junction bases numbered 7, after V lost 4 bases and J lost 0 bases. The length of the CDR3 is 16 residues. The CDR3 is CASSSYGTASTDTQYF. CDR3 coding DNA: TGTGCCAGCAGTTCCTATGGGACAGCTAGCACAGATACGCAGTATTTT.

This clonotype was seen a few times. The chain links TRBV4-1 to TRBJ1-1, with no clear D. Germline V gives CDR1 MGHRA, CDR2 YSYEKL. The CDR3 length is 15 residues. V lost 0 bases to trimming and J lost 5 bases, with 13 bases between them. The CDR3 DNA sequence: TGCGCCAGCAGCCAAGAAGGTAGATTCTCAACTGAAGCTTTCTTT. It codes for CASSQEGRFSTEAFF.

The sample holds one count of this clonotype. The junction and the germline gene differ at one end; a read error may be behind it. DNA for the CDR3: TGTGCCAGCAGGCAGGCGACCACCGGGGGGCTGTTTTTT. Its translation: CASRQATTGGLFF. The chain has TRBV14 and TRBJ2-2, with D perhaps TRBD2 (6 bases). The germline V gene has CDR1 SGHDN and CDR2 FVKESK. There are 13 residues in the CDR3. Based on the CDR3 plus reference TRBV14 and TRBJ2-2, the full variable domain is EAGVTQFPSHSVIEKGQTVTLRCDPISGHDNLYWYRRVMGKEIKFLLHFVKESKQDESGMPNNRFLAERTGGTYSTLKVQPAELEDSGVYFCASRQATTGGLFFGEGSRLTVL.

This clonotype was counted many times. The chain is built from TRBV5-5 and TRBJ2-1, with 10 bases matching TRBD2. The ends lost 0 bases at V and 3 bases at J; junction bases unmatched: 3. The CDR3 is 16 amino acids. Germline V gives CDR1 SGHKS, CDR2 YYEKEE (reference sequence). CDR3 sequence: CASSLEPSGSYNEQFF. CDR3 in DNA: TGTGCCAGCAGCTTGGAGCCTAGCGGGAGCTACAATGAGCAGTTCTTC.

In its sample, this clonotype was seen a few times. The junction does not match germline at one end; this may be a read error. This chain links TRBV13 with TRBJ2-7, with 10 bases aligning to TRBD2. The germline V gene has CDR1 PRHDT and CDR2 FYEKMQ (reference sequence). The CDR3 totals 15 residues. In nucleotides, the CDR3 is TGTGGCAGCAGCGTTAGCGGGAGGCCGTCCTACGAGCAGTACTTC. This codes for CGSSVSGRPSYEQYF.

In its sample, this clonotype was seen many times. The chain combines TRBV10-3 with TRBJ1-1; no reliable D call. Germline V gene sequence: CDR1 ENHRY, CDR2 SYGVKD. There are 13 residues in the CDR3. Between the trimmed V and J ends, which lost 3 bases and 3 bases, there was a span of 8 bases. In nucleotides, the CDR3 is TGTGCCATCAGTGACGGGATGCACACTGAAGCTTTCTTT. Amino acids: CAISDGMHTEAFF.

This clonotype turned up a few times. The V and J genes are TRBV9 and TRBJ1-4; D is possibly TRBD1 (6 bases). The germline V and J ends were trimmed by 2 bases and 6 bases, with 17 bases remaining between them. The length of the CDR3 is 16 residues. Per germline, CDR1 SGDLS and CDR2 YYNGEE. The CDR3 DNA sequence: TGTGCCAGCAGCGTGGGACAACACGGTGGAGATGAAAAACTGTTTTTT. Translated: CASSVGQHGGDEKLFF.

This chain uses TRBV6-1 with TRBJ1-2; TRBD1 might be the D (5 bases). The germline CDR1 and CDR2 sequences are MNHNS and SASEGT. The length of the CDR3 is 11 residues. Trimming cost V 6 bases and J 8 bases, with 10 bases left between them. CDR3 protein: CASRQVGGYTF. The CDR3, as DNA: TGTGCCAGCAGACAGGTGGGAGGCTACACCTTC.

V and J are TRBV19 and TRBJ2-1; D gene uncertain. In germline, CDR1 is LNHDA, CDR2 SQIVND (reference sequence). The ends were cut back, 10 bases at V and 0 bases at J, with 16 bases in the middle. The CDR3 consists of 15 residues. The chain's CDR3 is CATAFSTGSYNEQFF. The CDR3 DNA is TGTGCCACCGCCTTTTCTACGGGCTCCTACAATGAGCAGTTCTTC. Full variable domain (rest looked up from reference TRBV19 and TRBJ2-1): DGGITQSPKYLFRKEGQNVTLSCEQNLNHDAMYWYRQDPGQGLRLIYYSQIVNDFQKGDIAEGYSVSREKKESFPLTVTSAQKNPTAFYLCATAFSTGSYNEQFFGPGTRLTVL.

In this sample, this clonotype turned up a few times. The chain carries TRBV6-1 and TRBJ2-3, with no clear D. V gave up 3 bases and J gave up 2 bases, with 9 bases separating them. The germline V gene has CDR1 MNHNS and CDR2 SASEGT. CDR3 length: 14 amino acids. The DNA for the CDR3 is TGTGCCAGCAGTGATCCCCGCCCCACAGATACGCAGTATTTT. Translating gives CASSDPRPTDTQYF.

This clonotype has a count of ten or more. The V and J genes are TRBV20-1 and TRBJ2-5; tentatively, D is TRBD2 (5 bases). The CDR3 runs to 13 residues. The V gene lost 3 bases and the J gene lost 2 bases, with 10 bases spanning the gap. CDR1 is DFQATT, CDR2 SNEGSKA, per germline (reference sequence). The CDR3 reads CSASPGIQETQYF. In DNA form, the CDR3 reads TGCAGTGCTAGCCCCGGGATACAAGAGACCCAGTACTTC.

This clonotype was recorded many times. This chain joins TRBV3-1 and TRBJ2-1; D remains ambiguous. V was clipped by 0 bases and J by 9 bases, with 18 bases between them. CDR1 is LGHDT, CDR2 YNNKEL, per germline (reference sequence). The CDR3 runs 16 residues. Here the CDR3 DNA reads TGTGCCAGCAGCCAAGAAGTCGGCCGGGTGCTTGGTGAGCAGTTCTTC. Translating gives CASSQEVGRVLGEQFF.

CDR3 sequence: CASSHRDPRYNEQFF. The DNA of the CDR3 is TGTGCCAGCAGTCACCGGGACCCACGCTACAATGAGCAGTTCTTC. J is TRBJ2-1 and V is TRBV6-1, with D possibly being TRBD1 or TRBD2 (5 bases each). CDR1 is MNHNS, CDR2 SASEGT, per germline. This CDR3 has 15 amino acids. The V and J ends lost 5 bases and 3 bases respectively, with 14 bases between them.

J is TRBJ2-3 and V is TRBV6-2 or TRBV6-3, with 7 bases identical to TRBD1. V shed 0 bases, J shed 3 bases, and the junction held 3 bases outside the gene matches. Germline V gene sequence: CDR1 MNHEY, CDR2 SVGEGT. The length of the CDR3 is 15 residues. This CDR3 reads CASSYSGTATDTQYF. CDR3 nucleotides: TGTGCCAGCAGTTACTCGGGGACAGCGACAGATACGCAGTATTTT.

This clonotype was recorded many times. CDR3 coding DNA: TGCAGTGCTAGAGAGTACCAGGCTGATCCCTACGAGCAGTACTTC. Amino acid sequence: CSAREYQADPYEQYF. The chain couples TRBV20-1 to TRBJ2-7; D not certain. The germline V gene has CDR1 DFQATT and CDR2 SNEGSKA (reference sequence). The V end lost 0 bases, the J end lost 2 bases, and 14 bases lay between the germline ends. The CDR3 length is 15 residues.

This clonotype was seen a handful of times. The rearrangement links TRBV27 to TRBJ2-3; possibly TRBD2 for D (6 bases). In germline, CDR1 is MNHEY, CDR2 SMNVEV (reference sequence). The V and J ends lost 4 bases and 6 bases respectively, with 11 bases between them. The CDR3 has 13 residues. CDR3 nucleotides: TGTGCCAGCAGTTCGGGAGCGTGGGATACGCAGTATTTT. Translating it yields CASSSGAWDTQYF.

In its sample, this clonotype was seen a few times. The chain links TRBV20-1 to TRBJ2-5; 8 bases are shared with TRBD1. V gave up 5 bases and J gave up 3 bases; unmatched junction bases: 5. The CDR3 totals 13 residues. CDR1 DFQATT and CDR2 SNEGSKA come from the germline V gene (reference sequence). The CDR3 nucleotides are TGCAGTGCTCCCTTGACAGGGGAAGAGACCCAGTACTTC. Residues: CSAPLTGEETQYF.

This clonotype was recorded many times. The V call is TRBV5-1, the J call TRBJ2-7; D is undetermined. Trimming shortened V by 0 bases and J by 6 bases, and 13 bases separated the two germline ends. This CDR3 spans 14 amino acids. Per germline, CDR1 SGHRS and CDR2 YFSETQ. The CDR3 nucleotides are TGCGCCAGCAGCTTGGAGGCCAGCCTCTTCGAGCAGTACTTC. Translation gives CASSLEASLFEQYF.

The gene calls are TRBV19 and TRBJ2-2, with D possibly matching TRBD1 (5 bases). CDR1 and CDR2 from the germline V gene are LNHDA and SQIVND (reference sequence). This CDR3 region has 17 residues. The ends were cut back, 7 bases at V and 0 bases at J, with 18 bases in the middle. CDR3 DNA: TGTGCCAGTATCCCCCCCGGCGGCAGGGCGAACACCGGGGAGCTGTTTTTT. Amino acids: CASIPPGGRANTGELFF.

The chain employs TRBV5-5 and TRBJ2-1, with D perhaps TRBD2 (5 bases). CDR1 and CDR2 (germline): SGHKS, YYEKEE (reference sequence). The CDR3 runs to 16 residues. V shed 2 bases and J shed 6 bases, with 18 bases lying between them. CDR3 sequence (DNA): TGTGCCAGCAGCTTTCATCGGCTCGCCGCGGGCAATGAGCAGTTCTTC. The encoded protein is CASSFHRLAAGNEQFF.

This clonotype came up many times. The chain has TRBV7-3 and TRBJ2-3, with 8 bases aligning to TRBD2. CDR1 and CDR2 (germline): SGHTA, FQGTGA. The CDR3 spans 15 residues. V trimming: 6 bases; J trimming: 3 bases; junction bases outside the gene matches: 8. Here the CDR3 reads CASRMPGGGTDTQYF. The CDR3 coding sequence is TGTGCCAGCAGGATGCCGGGAGGGGGAACAGATACGCAGTATTTT.

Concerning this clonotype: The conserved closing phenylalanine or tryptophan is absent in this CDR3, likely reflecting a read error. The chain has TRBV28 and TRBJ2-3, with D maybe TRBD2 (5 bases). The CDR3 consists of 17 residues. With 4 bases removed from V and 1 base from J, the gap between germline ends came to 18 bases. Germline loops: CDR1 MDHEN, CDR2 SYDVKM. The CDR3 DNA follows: TGTGCCAGCAGTTCTCCCCGGTACGGGAAACGCACAGATACGCAGTATCTT. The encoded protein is CASSSPRYGKRTDTQYL.

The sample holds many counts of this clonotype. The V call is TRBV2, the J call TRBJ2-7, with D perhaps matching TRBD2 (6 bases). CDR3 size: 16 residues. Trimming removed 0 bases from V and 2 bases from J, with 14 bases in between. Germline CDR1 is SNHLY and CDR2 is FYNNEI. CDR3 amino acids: CASSEAGGWGAYEQYF. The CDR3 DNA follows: TGTGCCAGCAGTGAAGCCGGGGGTTGGGGAGCCTACGAGCAGTACTTC.

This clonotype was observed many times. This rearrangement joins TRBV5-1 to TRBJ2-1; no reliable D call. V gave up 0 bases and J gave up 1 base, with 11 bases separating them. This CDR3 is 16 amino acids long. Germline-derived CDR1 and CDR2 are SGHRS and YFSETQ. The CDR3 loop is CASSLASVGSYNEQFF. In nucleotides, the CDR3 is TGCGCCAGCAGCTTGGCCAGTGTCGGGTCCTACAATGAGCAGTTCTTC.